The clone carrying this TCR beta chain was seen a handful of times. Its antigen is currently unknown. These data are taken from a study of cytomegalovirus exposure and HLA in healthy donors. The PCR had 60 Vbeta and 13 Jbeta primers. Libraries were prepared by immunoSEQ multiplex PCR; TCRdb keeps only in-frame clonotypes and omits some of them. The data show tens of thousands of clones, under 85% seen once. The CDR3 covers 14 residues. Germline CDR1 reads MGHRA; CDR2 reads YSYEKL. Germline trimming cut 4 bases from V and 0 bases from J; bases unmatched to any gene: 3. Points from the study as a whole: Overall, under 200 TCR beta chains were annotated as cytomegalovirus-associated. One cluster of highly shared sequence variants probably arose as a sequencing artifact. TCR association rates varied by HLA locus in a later analysis, with DRB1 highest and HLA-C lowest. Fewer N-insertions than the roughly 670-donor mean were reportedly shown by an Asian-associated ancestry cluster in a later analysis.

This clonotype was obtained from a man over 45 in good health and CMV-seronegative. The rearrangement links TRBV4-1 to TRBJ2-7; TRBD1 aligns across 7 bases. Specimen: PBMCs. CDR3 region: CASSPRDSSYEQYF. DNA for the CDR3: TGCGCCAGCAGCCCCCGGGACAGCTCCTACGAGCAGTACTTC.